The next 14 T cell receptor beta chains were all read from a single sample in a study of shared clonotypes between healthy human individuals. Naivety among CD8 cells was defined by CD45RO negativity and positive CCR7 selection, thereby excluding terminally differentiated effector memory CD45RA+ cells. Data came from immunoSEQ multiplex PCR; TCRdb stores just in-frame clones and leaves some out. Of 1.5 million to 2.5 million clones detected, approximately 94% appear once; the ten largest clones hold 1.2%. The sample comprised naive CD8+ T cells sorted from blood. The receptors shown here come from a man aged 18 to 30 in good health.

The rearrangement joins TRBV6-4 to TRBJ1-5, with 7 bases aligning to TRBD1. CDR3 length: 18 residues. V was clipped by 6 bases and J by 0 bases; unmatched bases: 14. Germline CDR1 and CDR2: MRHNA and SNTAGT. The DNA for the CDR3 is TGTGCCAGCAGAAACCGGGGACAGTATTTTAATAGCAATCAGCCCCAGCATTTT. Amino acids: CASRNRGQYFNSNQPQHF.

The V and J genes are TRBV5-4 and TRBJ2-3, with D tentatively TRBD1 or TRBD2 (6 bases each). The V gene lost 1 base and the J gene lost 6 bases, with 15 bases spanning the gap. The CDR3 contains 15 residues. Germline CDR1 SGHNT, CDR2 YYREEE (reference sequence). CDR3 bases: TGTGCCAGCAGCTTGTTCGGGGGCGCGGAGGATACGCAGTATTTT. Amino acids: CASSLFGGAEDTQYF. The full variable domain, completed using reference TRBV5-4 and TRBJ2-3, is ETGVTQSPTHLIKTRGQQVTLRCSSQSGHNTVSWYQQALGQGPQFIFQYYREEENGRGNFPPRFSGLQFPNYSSELNVNALELDDSALYLCASSLFGGAEDTQYFGPGTRLTVL.

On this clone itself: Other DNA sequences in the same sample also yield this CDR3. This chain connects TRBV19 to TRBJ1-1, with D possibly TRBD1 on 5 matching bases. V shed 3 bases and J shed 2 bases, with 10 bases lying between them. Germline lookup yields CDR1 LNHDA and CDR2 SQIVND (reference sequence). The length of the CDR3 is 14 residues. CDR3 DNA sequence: TGTGCCAGTAGTATCGGGGGAGTAAACACTGAAGCTTTCTTT. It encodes CASSIGGVNTEAFF.

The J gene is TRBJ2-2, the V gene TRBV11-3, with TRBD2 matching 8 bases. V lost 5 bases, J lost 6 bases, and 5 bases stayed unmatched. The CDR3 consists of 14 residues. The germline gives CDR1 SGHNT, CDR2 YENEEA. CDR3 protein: CASSRGGLAGELFF. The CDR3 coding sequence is TGTGCCAGCAGCCGGGGGGGATTAGCCGGGGAGCTGTTTTTT.

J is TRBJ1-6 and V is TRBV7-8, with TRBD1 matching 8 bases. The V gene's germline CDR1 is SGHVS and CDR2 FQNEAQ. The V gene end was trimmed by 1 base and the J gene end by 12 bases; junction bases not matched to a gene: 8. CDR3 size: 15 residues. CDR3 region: CASSLVGTGLGPLHF. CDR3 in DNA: TGTGCCAGCAGCTTAGTTGGGACAGGTCTAGGACCCCTCCACTTT.

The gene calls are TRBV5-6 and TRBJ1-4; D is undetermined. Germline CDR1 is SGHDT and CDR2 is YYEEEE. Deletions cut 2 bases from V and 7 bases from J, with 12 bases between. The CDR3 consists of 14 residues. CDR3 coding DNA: TGTGCCAGCAGCTTCCGGACGATCGGTGAAAAACTGTTTTTT. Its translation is CASSFRTIGEKLFF.

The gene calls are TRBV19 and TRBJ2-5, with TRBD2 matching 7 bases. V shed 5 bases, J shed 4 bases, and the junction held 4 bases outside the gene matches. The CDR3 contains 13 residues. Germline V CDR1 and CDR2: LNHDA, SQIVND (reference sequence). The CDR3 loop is CASSPGGIETQYF. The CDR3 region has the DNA TGTGCCAGTAGTCCGGGGGGAATAGAGACCCAGTACTTC.

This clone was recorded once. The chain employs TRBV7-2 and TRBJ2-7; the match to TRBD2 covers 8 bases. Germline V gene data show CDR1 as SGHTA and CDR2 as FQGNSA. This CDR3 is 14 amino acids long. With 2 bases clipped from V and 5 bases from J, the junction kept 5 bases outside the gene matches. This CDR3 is CASSLIAGFDEQYF. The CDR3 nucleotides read TGTGCCAGCAGCTTAATAGCGGGATTCGACGAGCAGTACTTC.

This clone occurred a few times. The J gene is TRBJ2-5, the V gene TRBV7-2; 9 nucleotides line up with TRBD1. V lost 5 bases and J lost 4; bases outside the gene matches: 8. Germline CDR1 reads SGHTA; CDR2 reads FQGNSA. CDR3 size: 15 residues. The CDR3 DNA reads TGTGCCAGCAGCCCAACAGGGGGCGCGGCAGAGACCCAGTACTTC. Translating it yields CASSPTGGAAETQYF.

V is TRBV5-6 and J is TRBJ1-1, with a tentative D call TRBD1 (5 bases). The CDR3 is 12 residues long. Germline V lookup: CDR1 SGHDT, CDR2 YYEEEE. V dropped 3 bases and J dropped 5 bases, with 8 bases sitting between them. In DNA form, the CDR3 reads TGTGCCAGCAGCTCGGGGCCTACTGAAGCTTTCTTT. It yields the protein CASSSGPTEAFF.

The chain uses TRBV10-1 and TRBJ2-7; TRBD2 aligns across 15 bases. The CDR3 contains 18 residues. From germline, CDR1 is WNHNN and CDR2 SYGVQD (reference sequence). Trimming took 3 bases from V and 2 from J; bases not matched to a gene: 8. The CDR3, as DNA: TGCGCCAGCAGTGACCGAGGACTAGCGGGGGGGTACGCCTACGAGCAGTACTTC. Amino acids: CASSDRGLAGGYAYEQYF.

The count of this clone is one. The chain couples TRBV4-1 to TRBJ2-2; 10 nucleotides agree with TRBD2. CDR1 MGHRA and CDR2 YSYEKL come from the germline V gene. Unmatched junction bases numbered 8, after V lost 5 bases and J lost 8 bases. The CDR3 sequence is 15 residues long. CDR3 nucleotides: TGCGCCAGCAGCGGTAGCGGGGGGCCGGCGGGGGAGCTGTTTTTT. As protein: CASSGSGGPAGELFF.

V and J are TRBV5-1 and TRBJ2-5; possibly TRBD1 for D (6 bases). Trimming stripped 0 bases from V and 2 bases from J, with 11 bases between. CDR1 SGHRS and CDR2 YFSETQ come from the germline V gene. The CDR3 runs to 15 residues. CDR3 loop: CASSLAVRGQETQYF. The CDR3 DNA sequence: TGCGCCAGCAGCTTGGCAGTCAGGGGACAAGAGACCCAGTACTTC.

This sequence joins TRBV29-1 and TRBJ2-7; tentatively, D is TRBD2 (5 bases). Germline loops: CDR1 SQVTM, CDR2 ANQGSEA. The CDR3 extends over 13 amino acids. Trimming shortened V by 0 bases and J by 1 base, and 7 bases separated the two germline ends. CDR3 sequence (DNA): TGCAGCGTTGAAGATGAGGGTTCCTACGAGCAGTACTTC. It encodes CSVEDEGSYEQYF.